Listed here is a single T cell receptor (beta chain). The CDR3 covers 17 residues. Germline V CDR1 and CDR2: LNHDA, SQIVND (reference sequence). V trimming: 5 bases; J trimming: 0 bases; junction bases outside the gene matches: 6. This table comes from immunoSEQ multiplex PCR, and its TCRdb copy is limited to in-frame clones, with some not included. The sample has around 57,000 clones, roughly 87% seen once; the top ten hold approximately 5.8%. These data belong to a study of T cell changes during pregnancy in multiple sclerosis. This sequence was found in a female donor in good health, enrolled as a control in a pregnancy study. The chain employs TRBV19 and TRBJ2-1, with 11 nucleotides matching TRBD2. This specimen was peripheral blood, taken in the third trimester of pregnancy. CDR3 region: CASSLHSGGASYNEQFF. The CDR3 bases are TGTGCCAGTAGTCTCCATAGCGGGGGGGCCTCCTACAATGAGCAGTTCTTC.